The sequence of this TCR beta chain was determined in a study of beta chain features in type 1 diabetes. This clone has only a few counts. Its antigen is undetermined. Broader study findings: cDNA-based sequencing might over-represent cells highly expressing TCR. Across all four CD4+ subsets, people with type 1 diabetes showed modestly shorter TCRB CDR3s.

Expressed TCRB transcripts got sequenced, as all isolated RNA was reverse transcribed. Assay used: immunoSEQ multiplex PCR; TCRdb lists only in-frame clones, some missing. The data hold over 600,000 clones, with roughly 12% observed a single time. The germline CDR1 and CDR2 sequences are SGHTA and FQGTGA. The CDR3 contains 14 residues. Trimming left V 2 bases short and J 11 bases short, with 18 bases between. Heparinised blood was drawn once per donor, averaging around 120 mL. The TCR originated in a man aged 30-40 years with type 1 diabetes. This chain uses TRBV7-3 with TRBJ1-1; no clear D. The sample comprised naive CD4+ T cells from blood. The CDR3 DNA reads as TGTGCCAGCAGCTTAGACCGGAGCGGGGAAGGGGCTTTCTTT. Its protein product is CASSLDRSGEGAFF.